Shown below are 11 T cell receptor beta chains from a single sample sequenced in a study of blood T cell repertoires in COVID-19. Produced via immunoSEQ multiplex PCR; TCRdb's table is partial and in-frame only. The repertoire includes approximately 310,000 clones, 80% to 90% of them detected once, and about 7.8% sits in the top ten. Sequencing used peripheral blood. All receptors come from a woman between 50 and 59 years old who had recovered from COVID-19.

This rearrangement joins TRBV7-9 to TRBJ1-6; 9 nucleotides align to TRBD1. Per the germline V gene, CDR1 is SEHNR and CDR2 is FQNEAQ (reference sequence). V dropped 6 bases and J dropped 10; count of bases not matched to a gene: 13. CDR3 length equals 16 residues. The CDR3 here is CASRDMDRGQGSPLHF. CDR3 bases: TGTGCCAGCAGAGATATGGACAGGGGTCAAGGATCACCCCTCCACTTT.

This clone is a singleton in its sample. This chain uses TRBV28 with TRBJ1-5, with TRBD1 identical over 9 bases. Germline V gives CDR1 MDHEN, CDR2 SYDVKM. Trimming took 7 bases from V and 2 from J; bases not matched to a gene: 12. The CDR3 loop spans 17 amino acids. The DNA for the CDR3 is TGTGCCAGCACCACCCCCCGGGACAGGGCTGGCAATCAGCCCCAGCATTTT. This codes for CASTTPRDRAGNQPQHF.

Only one count was recorded for this clone. V gene TRBV3-1 (or the pseudogene TRBV3-2) combines with J gene TRBJ2-2, with D unclear. The CDR3 contains 11 residues. The germline V and J ends were trimmed by 2 bases and 8 bases, with 3 bases remaining between them. CDR1 LGHDT and CDR2 YNNKEL come from the germline V gene (reference sequence). DNA of the CDR3: TGTGCCAGCAGCCAAACTGGGGAGCTGTTTTTT. Its translation: CASSQTGELFF.

This clone was counted once. This chain uses TRBV5-1 with TRBJ1-5; D is undetermined. Germline CDR1 SGHRS, CDR2 YFSETQ. The V end lost 1 base, the J end lost 1 base, and 6 bases lay between the germline ends. The CDR3 is 14 amino acids. CDR3 residues: CASSLRRSNQPQHF. The CDR3 coding sequence is TGCGCCAGCAGCTTGAGGAGAAGCAATCAGCCCCAGCATTTT. The complete variable domain, with remaining parts taken from reference TRBV5-1 and TRBJ1-5, reads KAGVTQTPRYLIKTRGQQVTLSCSPISGHRSVSWYQQTPGQGLQFLFEYFSETQRNKGNFPGRFSGRQFSNSRSEMNVSTLELGDSALYLCASSLRRSNQPQHFGDGTRLSIL.

The chain joins TRBV6-5 to TRBJ1-2, with 7 bases lining up with TRBD1. Losses at the gene ends were 5 bases for V and 7 bases for J; bases not matched to a gene: 10. The V gene's germline CDR1 is MNHEY and CDR2 SVGAGI. This CDR3 is 14 amino acids long. In DNA, the CDR3 is TGTGCCAGCAGTCCCCCGACAGGGTTGGGTGGCTACACCTTC. Its translation: CASSPPTGLGGYTF.

This clone has more than one count but fewer than ten. V usage is TRBV7-8 and J usage is TRBJ2-1; D ambiguous. Trimming shortened V by 0 bases and J by 9 bases, and 6 bases separated the two germline ends. This CDR3 comprises 12 residues. Germline values: CDR1 SGHVS, CDR2 FQNEAQ. The CDR3 coding sequence is TGTGCCAGCAGCTTAGCTGCGGTTGAGCAGTTCTTC. Translation gives CASSLAAVEQFF.

The chain combines TRBV12-3 or TRBV12-4 with TRBJ2-5; 7 bases align to TRBD1. The CDR3 loop spans 13 amino acids. J gave up 3 bases and V 7 bases, and 5 bases lay outside the gene matches. CDR3 residues: CASKGAWKETQYF. CDR3 DNA: TGTGCCAGCAAGGGGGCATGGAAAGAGACCCAGTACTTC.

Note on this clone: Within the sample, other DNA sequences also encode this same CDR3. The chain employs TRBV7-8 and TRBJ1-1; the D is unclear. The V gene lost 4 bases and the J gene lost 0 bases, with 6 bases spanning the gap. CDR3 length equals 13 residues. CDR1 is SGHVS and CDR2 is FQNEAQ in the germline V gene. CDR3 in DNA: TGTGCCAGCAGCTCAACAGTGAACACTGAAGCTTTCTTT. Amino acids: CASSSTVNTEAFF. Full variable domain (remainder filled in from reference TRBV7-8 and TRBJ1-1): GAGVSQSPRYKVAKRGQDVALRCDPISGHVSLFWYQQALGQGPEFLTYFQNEAQLDKSGLPSDRFFAERPEGSVSTLKIQRTQQEDSAVYLCASSSTVNTEAFFGQGTRLTVV.

The chain employs TRBV29-1 and TRBJ2-3; TRBD1 aligns across 9 bases. Looked up from germline, CDR1 is SQVTM and CDR2 is ANQGSEA. Unmatched junction bases numbered 8, after V lost 3 bases and J lost 4 bases. The CDR3 contains 15 residues. The CDR3 region has the DNA TGCAGCGTTGATCCCCCGGACAGGGGACCAGATACGCAGTATTTT. The encoded protein is CSVDPPDRGPDTQYF.

The gene calls are TRBV4-3 and TRBJ2-1; TRBD1 aligns across 7 bases. The CDR3 is 15 amino acids. The V gene end was trimmed by 0 bases and the J gene end by 4 bases; junction bases not matched to a gene: 3. The germline gives CDR1 LGHNA, CDR2 YSLEER. CDR3 sequence: CASSQETGDYNEQFF. The CDR3 DNA is TGCGCCAGCAGCCAAGAAACAGGGGATTACAATGAGCAGTTCTTC.

This chain links TRBV28 with TRBJ1-3; TRBD1 aligns across 8 bases. The germline V gene has CDR1 MDHEN and CDR2 SYDVKM. The CDR3 consists of 14 residues. J gave up 3 bases and V 6 bases, and 4 bases lay outside the gene matches. CDR3 in DNA: TGTGCCAGCAGGCCAGGGGGCGTTGGAAACACCATATATTTT. This translates into CASRPGGVGNTIYF.